This is a list of T cell receptor beta chains from one sample in a study of blood T cells in healthy people across ages. TCRdb re-analysed the 5' RACE reads in MiXCR, keeping a single row per CDR3 protein. The sample lists 800,000 to 950,000 distinct CDR3 sequences; about 28% were seen once. These sequences were also reported in another study, on T cells of mothers and their children.

Material: blood. These receptors originate from a woman between 35 and 50 years old in good health. The CDR3 runs from the conserved cysteine through the conserved F or W. D genes are given only for firm matches. Clone size is not always given. Where it is, it says once, few, many or a class for expanded clones.

.	.	TRBV28	TRBJ1-3	TGTGCCAGCAGTAGCTGGGGGGGAGGAGAACACACCATATATTTT	CASSSWGGGEHTIYF
.	TRBD1	TRBV30	TRBJ1-1	TGTGCCTGGAGTCCCACCCGGGACAGGGGAGATGAAGCTTTCTTT	CAWSPTRDRGDEAFF
.	.	TRBV6-5	TRBJ1-1	TGTGCCAGCAGCGAGAACGGACACAGGAACACTGAAGCTTTCTTT	CASSENGHRNTEAFF
few	.	TRBV5-1	TRBJ1-2	TGCGCCAGCAGCTTGGGTCGGGGGACGTTGGCCTATGGCTACACCTTC	CASSLGRGTLAYGYTF
.	TRBD1	TRBV9	TRBJ2-5	TGTGCCAGCAGCCCCCGGACAGGGGACGAGGTAGAGACCCAGTACTTC	CASSPRTGDEVETQYF
many	TRBD1	TRBV29-1	TRBJ2-7	TGCAGCGGGACGACAGGGGGAGAGCAGTACTTC	CSGTTGGEQYF
few	.	TRBV4-3	TRBJ1-2	TGCGCCAGCAGCCAAGGTCACAGGGTGGGCTATGGCTACACCTTC	CASSQGHRVGYGYTF
.	.	TRBV24-1	TRBJ2-3	TGTGCCACCAGTGATGCCGCGGGACAGACCACAGATACGCAGTATTTT	CATSDAAGQTTDTQYF
once	.	TRBV5-1	TRBJ2-6	TGCGCCAGCGGCTCCTCTGGGGCCAACGTCCTGACTTTC	CASGSSGANVLTF
many	TRBD1	TRBV5-1	TRBJ1-2	TGCGCCAGCACACCGGGACAGGGCTATGGCTACACCTTC	CASTPGQGYGYTF
few	TRBD2	TRBV27	TRBJ2-7	TGTGCCAGCAGTTTATCTCAGAGCCCGGGACTAGACAACTACGAGCAGTACTTC	CASSLSQSPGLDNYEQYF
.	.	TRBV7-3	TRBJ2-2	TGTGCCAGCAGCATGACACCTAAGAACACCGGGGAGCTGTTTTTT	CASSMTPKNTGELFF
few	TRBD1	TRBV5-1	TRBJ1-5	TGCGCCAGCAGCCCGGAGGGTCTGACAGGGGCGGGGCAGCCCCAGCATTTT	CASSPEGLTGAGQPQHF
.	.	TRBV27	TRBJ2-5	TGTGCCAGCAGTTTATTAGGTGGGGTGGTCGAGACCCAGTACTTC	CASSLLGGVVETQYF
many	.	TRBV10-3	TRBJ2-7	TGTGCCATACAGGGTCCCCCAATGGACGAGCAGTACTTC	CAIQGPPMDEQYF
many	.	TRBV12-3/TRBV12-4	TRBJ2-3	TGTGCCAGCAGTCCCCGGGGTTATACGCAGTATTTT	CASSPRGYTQYF
many	TRBD1	TRBV19	TRBJ1-2	TGTGCCAGTAGCAGCGGGACAGGCTCTATCTATGGCTACACCTTC	CASSSGTGSIYGYTF
few	.	TRBV30	TRBJ2-7	TGTGCCTGGAGAGGATTCGGGGACTACGAGCAGTACTTC	CAWRGFGDYEQYF
few	.	TRBV12-3/TRBV12-4	TRBJ2-7	TGTGCCAGCAGTTTCGAAGAGACTCGACCCCCTTGGGAGCAGTACTTC	CASSFEETRPPWEQYF
many	.	TRBV7-3	TRBJ2-1	TGTGCCAGCAGCGTGCCGGGCCCTCCCAATGAGCAGTTCTTC	CASSVPGPPNEQFF
.	TRBD1	TRBV2	TRBJ1-6	TGTGCCGGATTCACAGGGGGGAATAATTCACCCCTCCACTTT	CAGFTGGNNSPLHF
few	.	TRBV5-5	TRBJ1-5	TGTGCCAGCAGCTTGGTGGGGATGAGCAATCAGCCCCAGCATTTT	CASSLVGMSNQPQHF
few	.	TRBV7-3	TRBJ2-3	TGTGCCAGCAGCTTAAACCCCGCAGGGTTAACGCAGTATTTT	CASSLNPAGLTQYF
.	.	TRBV20-1	TRBJ2-7	TGCAGTGCCCTAGCACCTCAACAATCGACCTACGAGCAGTACTTC	CSALAPQQSTYEQYF
.	TRBD1	TRBV6-5	TRBJ2-2	TGTGCCAGCAGTCGTACAGGGGGCAAGAGCACCGGGGAGCTGTTTTTT	CASSRTGGKSTGELFF
once	.	TRBV12-3/TRBV12-4	TRBJ2-7	TGTGCCAGCAGTTTTCTGGTGGGCTCCTACGAGCAGTACTTC	CASSFLVGSYEQYF
many	.	TRBV20-1	TRBJ1-2	TGCAGTGCCGAACAGAGAGGCTATGGCTACACCTTC	CSAEQRGYGYTF
.	.	TRBV15	TRBJ2-1	TGTGCCACCAGTCCCCGGGGTCCCTACAATGAGCAGTTCTTC	CATSPRGPYNEQFF
.	TRBD2	TRBV12-3/TRBV12-4	TRBJ2-3	TGTGCCAGTACCCAGCGGGGGCACACAGATACGCAGTATTTT	CASTQRGHTDTQYF
.	.	TRBV6-1	TRBJ2-3	TGTGCCAGCAGTGAAGGGTGGGTAGTACGTGGTGCGCAGTATTTT	CASSEGWVVRGAQYF
few	TRBD2	TRBV4-2	TRBJ2-7	TGTGCCAGCAGCCCCCCTTCTAGCGGGGGTTCCTACGAGCAGTACTTC	CASSPPSSGGSYEQYF
.	.	TRBV7-2	TRBJ2-6	TGTGCCAGCAGCTTCGCATCTGGGGCCAACGTCCTGACTTTC	CASSFASGANVLTF
.	.	TRBV12-3/TRBV12-4	TRBJ1-5	TGTGCCAGCAGTTTAGTAGTAAATCAGCCCCAGCATTTT	CASSLVVNQPQHF
.	.	TRBV21-1	TRBJ1-1	TGTGCCAGCACTGCGGACAGGCATTCGCCGAACTCTGAAGCCTTCTTT	CASTADRHSPNSEAFF
.	.	TRBV4-1	TRBJ1-5	TGCGCCAGCAGCCAAGTAATCTGGCCGCGGGGCAATCAGCCCCAGCATTTT	CASSQVIWPRGNQPQHF
.	TRBD1	TRBV27	TRBJ1-5	TGTGCCAGCAGTTCCAGGACAGGGTGGGGGTTCGACAATCAGCCCCAGCATTTT	CASSSRTGWGFDNQPQHF
many	TRBD1	TRBV6-4	TRBJ2-2	TGTGCCAGCGCACAGGGGAGCACCGGGGAGCTGTTTTTT	CASAQGSTGELFF
.	.	TRBV10-3	TRBJ2-5	TGTGCCATCAGTGATCAGGGGCAGTACCAAGAGACCCAGTACTTC	CAISDQGQYQETQYF
many	TRBD1	TRBV29-1	TRBJ2-2	TGCAGCGTGTCAGGGGGCGCGAACACCGGGGAGCTGTTTTTT	CSVSGGANTGELFF
few	TRBD2	TRBV12-3/TRBV12-4	TRBJ2-5	TGTGCCAGCAGTCGGGGGGGATGGGAGCAGTACTTC	CASSRGGWEQYF
.	TRBD1	TRBV20-1	TRBJ2-1	TGCAGTGCTAGTGACAGGGGGCGGGTTGATGAGCAGTTCTTC	CSASDRGRVDEQFF
many	.	TRBV12-3/TRBV12-4	TRBJ1-1	TGTGCCAGCAGTCCCCGAGGGAGGGCGGGAGCTTTCTTT	CASSPRGRAGAFF
.	TRBD2	TRBV19	TRBJ2-7	TGTGCCAGTAGTGCTAGCGGGGGGGCTGTCGAGCAGTACTTC	CASSASGGAVEQYF
many	.	TRBV5-1	TRBJ2-1	TGCGCCAGCAGCTTGGCCGGGAGACAGGACAATGAGCAGTTCTTC	CASSLAGRQDNEQFF
few	TRBD1	TRBV7-3	TRBJ2-1	TGTGCCAGCAGCCCGAGAGGGGGCCCCTACAATGAGCAGTTCTTC	CASSPRGGPYNEQFF
many	TRBD2	TRBV29-1	TRBJ2-1	TGCAGCTTCGGACTAGCCTCCTACAATGAGCAGTTCTTC	CSFGLASYNEQFF